One sample yielded the 3 T cell receptor beta chains listed below, sequenced in a study of PD-1 blockade in classical Hodgkin lymphoma (dated by TCRdb to 2020 to 2022). Library preparation employed the immunoSEQ multiplex PCR assay. The table comes from immuneACCESS by way of TCRdb, which keeps in-frame sequences with V and J called. Part of the clones is missing from these tables; in studies checked, under half for an unresolved V gene and the rest for unknown reasons. The sample data list about 100,000 clones, and approximately 80% of these were observed just once. The top ten constitute approximately 12% of the sample. Per the publication, the time point label means: cycle 1 day 1 (C1D1), immediately before nivolumab initiation. All trial patients had relapsed after autologous stem cell transplantation, with cohorts A, B and C differing in prior brentuximab vedotin exposure. The sequences come from peripheral blood mononuclear cells (PBMCs), collected at baseline. The receptors derive from a human donor with classical Hodgkin lymphoma.

The V gene is TRBV10-3, the J gene TRBJ1-1; D possibly corresponds to TRBD1 (5 bases). The V and J ends lost 3 bases and 6 bases respectively, with 17 bases between them. Germline V gene lookup returns CDR1 ENHRY and CDR2 SYGVKD. This CDR3 contains 15 residues. The CDR3 loop reads CAISDPARATAEAFF. The CDR3 bases are TGTGCCATCAGTGACCCCGCCAGGGCTACCGCTGAAGCTTTCTTT.

V is TRBV6-4 and J is TRBJ2-1; the match to TRBD2 covers 13 bases. CDR1 is MRHNA and CDR2 is SNTAGT in the germline V gene. The CDR3 sequence is 17 residues long. The junction had 8 bases not matched to a gene; V was cut back by 3 bases and J by 6 bases. As DNA, the CDR3 is TGTGCCAGCAGTGAGGGACTAGCGGGATCGGGGGGCAATGAGCAGTTCTTC. This encodes CASSEGLAGSGGNEQFF.

This clone is a singleton in its sample. The rearrangement joins TRBV4-2 to TRBJ2-3; 8 positions agree with TRBD2. The CDR3 contains 17 residues. The V segment lost 2 bases and the J segment 4 bases; nucleotides outside the gene matches: 11. From germline, CDR1 is LGHNA and CDR2 YNFKEQ. CDR3 coding DNA: TGTGCCAGCAGCCAAAGACTAGCGAGGGATATTGCAGATACGCAGTATTTT. Encoded protein: CASSQRLARDIADTQYF.